This T cell receptor beta chain was obtained from a study of T cells after yellow fever vaccination. Study conclusions and caveats: FACS-sorted repertoires could contain abundant clonotypes contaminating from the bulk population. A small share of clonotypes appeared in both CD4 and CD8 compartments. Post-booster repertoires again held most primary-vaccination clones (96% CD4, about 88% CD8).

Concerning this clonotype: The antigen is unknown.

Per germline, CDR1 SGHRS and CDR2 YFSETQ. The junction had 11 bases not matched to a gene; V was cut back by 4 bases and J by 5 bases. CDR3 length: 16 residues. By 5'RACE template switching, TCR cDNA was produced, with a universal primer site and UMIs added in the process. From the 5' RACE reads, TCRdb called clonotypes with MiXCR, one entry per CDR3 protein. This sample yields about 220,000 distinct CDR3 sequences, of which about 3% are seen a single time; 3.2% belongs to the top ten. The sequence derives from a man in his late teens or twenties who received the YFV17D yellow fever vaccine. The rearrangement joins TRBV5-1 to TRBJ2-5; TRBD2 aligns across 10 bases. The sample in question was CD4+ T cells sorted from PBMCs, obtained 10 days after the yellow fever booster vaccination. The CDR3 sequence: CASSLWRTSGSETQYF. The CDR3 bases are TGCGCCAGCAGCCTATGGAGGACTAGCGGATCGGAGACCCAGTACTTC. Drawing the rest from reference TRBV5-1 and TRBJ2-5, the complete variable domain is KAGVTQTPRYLIKTRGQQVTLSCSPISGHRSVSWYQQTPGQGLQFLFEYFSETQRNKGNFPGRFSGRQFSNSRSEMNVSTLELGDSALYLCASSLWRTSGSETQYFGPGTRLLVL.